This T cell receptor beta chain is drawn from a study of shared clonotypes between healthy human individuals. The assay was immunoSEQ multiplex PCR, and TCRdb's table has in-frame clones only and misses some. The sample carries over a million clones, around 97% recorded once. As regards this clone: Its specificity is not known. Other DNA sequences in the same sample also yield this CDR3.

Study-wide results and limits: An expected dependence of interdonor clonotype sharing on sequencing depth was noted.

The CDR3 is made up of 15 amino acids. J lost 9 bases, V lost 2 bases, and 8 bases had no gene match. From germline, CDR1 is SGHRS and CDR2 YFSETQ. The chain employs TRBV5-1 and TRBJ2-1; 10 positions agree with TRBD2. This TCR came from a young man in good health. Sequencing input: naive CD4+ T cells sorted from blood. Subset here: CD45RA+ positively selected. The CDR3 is CASSFGLAGVGEQFF. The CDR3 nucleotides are TGCGCCAGCAGCTTCGGTCTAGCGGGAGTAGGTGAGCAGTTCTTC.